These 27 T cell receptor beta chains share one sample of origin, sequenced in a study of cytomegalovirus exposure and HLA in healthy donors. PCR amplification relied on 60 Vbeta primers (plus 13 Jbeta primers). Profiling relied on immunoSEQ multiplex PCR, and the TCRdb table lists in-frame clones only, not all of them. The table includes about 160,000 clones, approximately 80% detected once. Sequencing was carried out using PBMCs. These receptors were collected from a young man in good health and CMV-seropositive.

This chain connects TRBV2 to TRBJ1-2; D unresolved. Trimming cost V 7 bases and J 5 bases, with 14 bases left between them. The length of the CDR3 is 13 residues. Germline-derived CDR1 and CDR2 are SNHLY and FYNNEI. CDR3 amino acids: CASIPPDSYGYTF. CDR3 in DNA: TGTGCCAGCATCCCACCGGACTCGTATGGCTACACCTTC.

The chain has TRBV4-2 and TRBJ1-4; D may be TRBD1 (5 bases). V was clipped by 2 bases and J by 4 bases, with 8 bases between them. CDR1 and CDR2 from the germline V gene are LGHNA and YNFKEQ. The CDR3 has 14 residues. The CDR3 DNA is TGTGCCAGCAGCCAAACCGGGGGTAATGAAAAACTGTTTTTT. Translation: CASSQTGGNEKLFF.

On this clone itself: Its ends do not fully match the called genes, so a read error is possible. This chain uses TRBV7-9 with TRBJ2-7; 7 nucleotides align to TRBD1. This CDR3 is 14 amino acids long. Germline V CDR1 and CDR2: SEHNR, FQNEAQ (reference sequence). The CDR3 DNA is TGTTCCAGTTTGTCAACAGGGGCGTCCTACGAGCAGTACTTC. It encodes CSSLSTGASYEQYF.

The chain joins TRBV5-1 to TRBJ2-6, with D maybe TRBD2 (5 bases). V was shortened by 1 base and J by 0 bases, with 11 bases between the two germline ends. This CDR3 region has 17 residues. Germline CDR1 and CDR2: SGHRS and YFSETQ. CDR3 sequence: CASSLKHEGSGANVLTF. CDR3 sequence (DNA): TGCGCCAGCAGCTTGAAACACGAGGGCTCTGGGGCCAACGTCCTGACTTTC.

This rearrangement joins TRBV7-5 to TRBJ2-7; the table's TRBD1 call for D was not verified on the DNA. TRBV7-5 is classified as a pseudogene. The CDR3 covers 16 residues. The CDR3 region has the DNA TGTGCCAGAACCTACTTTGGTATACAGGGCGCCTACGAGCAGTACTTC. This translates into CARTYFGIQGAYEQYF.

The chain uses TRBV5-6 and TRBJ2-7, with TRBD1 identical over 8 bases. Trimming at V came to 3 bases and at J to 4 bases, leaving 6 bases not matched to a gene. CDR3 length: 14 amino acids. Germline CDR1 SGHDT, CDR2 YYEEEE. The CDR3 loop reads CASSYGQGWYEQYF. CDR3 in DNA: TGTGCCAGCAGCTACGGACAGGGCTGGTACGAGCAGTACTTC.

The rearrangement links TRBV4-1 to TRBJ1-1; tentatively, D is TRBD1 (5 bases). V lost 2 bases, J lost 3 bases, and 16 bases lay in between. Per the germline V gene, CDR1 is MGHRA and CDR2 is YSYEKL. This CDR3 has 16 amino acids. The CDR3 nucleotides are TGCGCCAGCAGCCAATCAATCCGCGGGGGGTACACTGAAGCTTTCTTT. This translates into CASSQSIRGGYTEAFF.

This clone was seen once. The chain recombines TRBV15 with TRBJ2-1; D remains ambiguous. The CDR3 covers 16 residues. CDR1 is LNHNV and CDR2 is YYDKDF in the germline V gene (reference sequence). Trimming removed 1 base from V and 2 bases from J, with 12 bases in between. The CDR3 DNA is TGTGCCACCAGCAGAGGCCACATCCAGACCTACAATGAGCAGTTCTTC. Residues: CATSRGHIQTYNEQFF.

The chain recombines TRBV19 with TRBJ1-4; a possible D gene is TRBD1 (5 bases). Trimming shortened V by 3 bases and J by 4 bases, and 12 bases separated the two germline ends. CDR1 LNHDA and CDR2 SQIVND come from the germline V gene (reference sequence). The CDR3 has 15 residues. CDR3 amino acids: CASSMRGGLNEKLFF. The CDR3 DNA reads as TGTGCCAGTAGTATGAGGGGAGGACTTAATGAAAAACTGTTTTTT.

This chain links TRBV5-4 with TRBJ2-7; D is perhaps TRBD1 (5 bases). V shed 0 bases and J shed 0 bases, with 7 bases lying between them. Germline CDR1 SGHNT, CDR2 YYREEE (reference sequence). The CDR3 covers 14 residues. The CDR3: CASSLDRLSYEQYF. The CDR3 region has the DNA TGTGCCAGCAGCTTGGACAGGCTCTCCTACGAGCAGTACTTC.

The V call is TRBV9, the J call TRBJ2-3; D gene unclear. Deletions cut 4 bases from V and 3 bases from J, with 6 bases between. From germline, CDR1 is SGDLS and CDR2 YYNGEE. CDR3 size: 12 residues. DNA for the CDR3: TGTGCCAGCAGCCCCGTTACAGATACGCAGTATTTT. Residues: CASSPVTDTQYF. The full variable domain, in which reference TRBV9 and TRBJ2-3 provide the parts outside the CDR3, is DSGVTQTPKHLITATGQRVTLRCSPRSGDLSVYWYQQSLDQGLQFLIQYYNGEERAKGNILERFSAQQFPDLHSELNLSSLELGDSALYFCASSPVTDTQYFGPGTRLTVL.

The rearrangement links TRBV4-2 to TRBJ2-2; possibly TRBD2 for D (7 bases). Trimming removed 2 bases from V and 4 bases from J, with 14 bases in between. The CDR3 runs to 16 residues. Germline-derived CDR1 and CDR2 are LGHNA and YNFKEQ. CDR3 DNA sequence: TGTGCCAGCAGCCAAAGCCACGGGGGGCCCACCGGGGAGCTGTTTTTT. This gives the protein CASSQSHGGPTGELFF.

The chain joins TRBV7-3 to TRBJ2-5, with 10 bases aligning to TRBD2. This CDR3 has 15 amino acids. V dropped 5 bases and J dropped 5; count of bases not matched to a gene: 8. Germline V gene data show CDR1 as SGHTA and CDR2 as FQGTGA. CDR3 loop: CASSLAGAPGETQYF. In nucleotides, the CDR3 is TGTGCCAGCAGCCTAGCGGGGGCTCCGGGGGAGACCCAGTACTTC.

The chain couples TRBV6-6 to TRBJ2-2; 8 bases are shared with TRBD1. Germline V lookup: CDR1 MNHNY, CDR2 SVGAGI (reference sequence). Trimming at V came to 7 bases and at J to 3 bases, leaving 4 bases not matched to a gene. This CDR3 spans 14 amino acids. CDR3 in amino acids: CASIGTGHTGELFF. For the CDR3, the DNA is TGTGCCAGCATTGGGACAGGACACACCGGGGAGCTGTTTTTT.

V and J are TRBV30 and TRBJ1-4, with 7 nucleotides matching TRBD1. Germline trimming cut 0 bases from V and 5 bases from J; bases unmatched to any gene: 3. The CDR3 has 14 residues. The germline CDR1 and CDR2 sequences are GTSNPN and SVGIG (reference sequence). CDR3 sequence (DNA): TGTGCCTGGAGTGTAGTGGGACAGAATGAAAAACTGTTTTTT. It encodes CAWSVVGQNEKLFF.

The rearrangement joins TRBV19 to TRBJ2-7; D ambiguous. Germline V gives CDR1 LNHDA, CDR2 SQIVND (reference sequence). The CDR3 has 14 amino acids. With 5 bases removed from V and 1 base from J, the gap between germline ends came to 12 bases. The CDR3: CASSVRVDSYEQYF. Here the CDR3 DNA reads TGTGCCAGTAGTGTACGGGTAGATTCCTACGAGCAGTACTTC.

This chain links TRBV7-2 with TRBJ1-6, with 10 bases identical to TRBD1. This CDR3 has 14 amino acids. Germline V gene data show CDR1 as SGHTA and CDR2 as FQGNSA. The V gene end was trimmed by 6 bases and the J gene end by 11 bases; junction bases not matched to a gene: 7. DNA of the CDR3: TGTGCCAGCAGTCGGGGACAGGGGCGGACACCCCTCCACTTT. It translates to CASSRGQGRTPLHF.

This clone was seen once. The V and J genes are TRBV5-1 and TRBJ2-1; 11 nucleotides agree with TRBD2. CDR1 and CDR2 (germline): SGHRS, YFSETQ. The CDR3 has 16 residues. Losses at the gene ends were 0 bases for V and 3 bases for J; bases not matched to a gene: 2. The CDR3 region is CASSLVAGGSYNEQFF. In DNA form, the CDR3 reads TGCGCCAGCAGCTTGGTAGCGGGAGGGAGCTACAATGAGCAGTTCTTC.

This chain connects TRBV6-5 to TRBJ2-7, with 10 bases that match TRBD1. The CDR3 contains 16 residues. Germline V gene sequence: CDR1 MNHEY, CDR2 SVGAGI. Trimming took 2 bases from V and 3 from J; bases not matched to a gene: 7. Written as DNA, the CDR3 is TGTGCCAGCAGTTACACGACAGGGGGCGCGAGCTACGAGCAGTACTTC. Translating it yields CASSYTTGGASYEQYF.

This sequence joins TRBV5-1 and TRBJ2-7; no reliable D call. The CDR3 is made up of 14 amino acids. Trimming took 6 bases from V and 2 from J, leaving 15 bases between them. Germline V gene data show CDR1 as SGHRS and CDR2 as YFSETQ. The CDR3: CASTPTSQAYEQYF. The DNA for the CDR3 is TGCGCCAGCACCCCCACGTCCCAGGCCTACGAGCAGTACTTC.

The V gene is TRBV7-3, the J gene TRBJ2-2; TRBD1 aligns across 7 bases. The CDR3 has 14 amino acids. Trimming removed 9 bases from V and 3 bases from J; junction bases left unmatched: 7. The germline CDR1 and CDR2 sequences are SGHTA and FQGTGA. CDR3 DNA sequence: TGTGCCAGACATTTACAGGGGTACACCGGGGAGCTGTTTTTT. It translates to CARHLQGYTGELFF. Combining the CDR3 with reference TRBV7-3 and TRBJ2-2 gives the whole variable domain GAGVSQTPSNKVTEKGKYVELRCDPISGHTALYWYRQSLGQGPEFLIYFQGTGAADDSGLPNDRFFAVRPEGSVSTLKIQRTERGDSAVYLCARHLQGYTGELFFGEGSRLTVL.

In this sample, this clone turned up a few times. Mismatch with germline at one junction end may stem from a read error. The chain employs TRBV10-2 and TRBJ2-5, with 7 bases aligning to TRBD2. Germline values: CDR1 WSHSY, CDR2 SAAADI. CDR3 length equals 15 residues. DNA for the CDR3: TGCGCCAGCAGGGAGTCTAGCGGCTCCCAAGAGACCCAGTACTTC. As protein: CASRESSGSQETQYF.

This clone is a singleton in its sample. The CDR3 protein is CASNPGFMETQYF. The DNA of the CDR3 is TGTGCCAGTAACCCAGGGTTTATGGAGACCCAGTACTTC. The chain carries TRBV7-2 and TRBJ2-5, with D possibly TRBD1 on 5 matching bases. Germline loops: CDR1 SGHTA, CDR2 FQGNSA. The CDR3 runs to 13 residues. V lost 9 bases, J lost 5 bases, and 16 bases lay in between.

The rearrangement links TRBV11-2 to TRBJ2-1; 7 bases match TRBD1. The CDR3 covers 14 residues. The germline gives CDR1 SGHAT, CDR2 FQNNGV. V lost 5 bases and J lost 9; bases outside the gene matches: 10. CDR3 residues: CASSPVAQGVEQFF. DNA for the CDR3: TGTGCCAGCAGCCCTGTCGCGCAGGGGGTTGAGCAGTTCTTC.

This clone occurred a few times. The chain is built from TRBV7-9 and TRBJ2-4; tentative D call: TRBD2 (5 bases). V was clipped by 4 bases and J by 9 bases, with 19 bases between them. The germline V gene encodes CDR1 SEHNR and CDR2 FQNEAQ (reference sequence). The CDR3 runs 15 residues. CDR3 sequence reads: CASSSSYRGVGIQYF. The DNA of the CDR3 is TGTGCCAGCAGCTCTTCTTATCGGGGAGTGGGCATTCAGTACTTC.

The chain has TRBV30 and TRBJ2-7; no clear D. The V end lost 2 bases, the J end lost 7 bases, and 9 bases lay between the germline ends. CDR1 GTSNPN and CDR2 SVGIG come from the germline V gene (reference sequence). The CDR3 totals 11 residues. Here the CDR3 reads CAWSPLEEQYF. In DNA form, the CDR3 reads TGTGCCTGGAGTCCCCTAGAGGAGCAGTACTTC.

The chain joins TRBV7-3 to TRBJ2-1, with TRBD2 as a possible D gene (6 bases). Germline CDR1 reads SGHTA; CDR2 reads FQGTGA. Trimming left V 4 bases short and J 12 bases short, with 16 bases between. This CDR3 region has 13 residues. DNA of the CDR3: TGTGCCAGCAGCTATTACGGGGGAGCGGCGCAGTTCTTC. Its protein is CASSYYGGAAQFF.